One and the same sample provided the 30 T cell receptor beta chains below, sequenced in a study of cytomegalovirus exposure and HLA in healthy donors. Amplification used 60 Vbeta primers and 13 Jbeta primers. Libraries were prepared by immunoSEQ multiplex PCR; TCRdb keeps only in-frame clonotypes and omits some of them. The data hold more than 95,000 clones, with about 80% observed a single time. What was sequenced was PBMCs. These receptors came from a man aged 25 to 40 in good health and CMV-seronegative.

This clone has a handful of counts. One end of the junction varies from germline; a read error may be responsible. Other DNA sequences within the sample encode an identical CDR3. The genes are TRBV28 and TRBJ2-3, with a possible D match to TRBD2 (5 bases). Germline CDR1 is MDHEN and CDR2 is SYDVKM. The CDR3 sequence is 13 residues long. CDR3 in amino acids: CASNRGTTDTQYF. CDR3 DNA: TGTGCTAGCAACCGGGGAACAACAGATACGCAGTATTTT.

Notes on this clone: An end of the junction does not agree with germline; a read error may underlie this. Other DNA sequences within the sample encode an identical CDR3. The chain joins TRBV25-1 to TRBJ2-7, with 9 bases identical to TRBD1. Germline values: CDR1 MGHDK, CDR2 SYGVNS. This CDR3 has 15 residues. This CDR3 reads CASSEPGQGSYEQYF. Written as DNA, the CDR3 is TGTGCCAGCAGTGAGCCGGGACAGGGTTCCTACGAGCAATACTTC.

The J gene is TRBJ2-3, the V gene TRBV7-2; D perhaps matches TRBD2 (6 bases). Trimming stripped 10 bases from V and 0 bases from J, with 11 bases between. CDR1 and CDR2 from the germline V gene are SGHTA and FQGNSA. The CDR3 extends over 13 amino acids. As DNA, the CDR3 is TGTGCCACCTCGGGGGTCAGCACAGATACGCAGTATTTT. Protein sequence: CATSGVSTDTQYF.

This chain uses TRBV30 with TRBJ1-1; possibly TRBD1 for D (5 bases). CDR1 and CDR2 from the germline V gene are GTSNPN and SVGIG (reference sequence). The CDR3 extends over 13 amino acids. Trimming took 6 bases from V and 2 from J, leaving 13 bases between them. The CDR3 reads CACHLGTNTEAFF. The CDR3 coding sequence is TGTGCCTGCCACTTAGGGACTAACACTGAAGCTTTCTTT.

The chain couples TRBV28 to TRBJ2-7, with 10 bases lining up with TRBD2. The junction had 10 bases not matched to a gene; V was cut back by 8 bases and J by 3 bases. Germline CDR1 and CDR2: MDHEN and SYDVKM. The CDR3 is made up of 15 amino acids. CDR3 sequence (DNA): TGTGCCAGCGCGGCTAGCGGGGGACGATTCTACGAGCAGTACTTC. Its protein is CASAASGGRFYEQYF.

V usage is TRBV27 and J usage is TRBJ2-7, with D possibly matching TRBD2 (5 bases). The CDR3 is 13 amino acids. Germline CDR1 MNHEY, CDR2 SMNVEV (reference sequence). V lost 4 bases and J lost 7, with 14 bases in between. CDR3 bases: TGTGCCAGCAGTTGGGCGGGCATGGGTGAGCAGTACTTC. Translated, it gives CASSWAGMGEQYF.

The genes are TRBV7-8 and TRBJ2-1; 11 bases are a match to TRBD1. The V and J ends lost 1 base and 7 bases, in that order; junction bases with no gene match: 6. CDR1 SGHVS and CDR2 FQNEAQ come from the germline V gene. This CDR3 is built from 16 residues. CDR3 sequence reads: CASSLGGTGGGNEQFF. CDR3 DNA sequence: TGTGCCAGCAGCTTAGGCGGGACAGGGGGGGGTAATGAGCAGTTCTTC.

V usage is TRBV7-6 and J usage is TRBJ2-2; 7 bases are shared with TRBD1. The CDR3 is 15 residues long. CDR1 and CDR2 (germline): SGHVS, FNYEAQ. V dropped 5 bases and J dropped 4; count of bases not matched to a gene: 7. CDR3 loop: CASSRKGAGTGELFF. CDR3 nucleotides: TGTGCCAGCAGCAGGAAGGGGGCGGGCACCGGGGAGCTGTTTTTT.

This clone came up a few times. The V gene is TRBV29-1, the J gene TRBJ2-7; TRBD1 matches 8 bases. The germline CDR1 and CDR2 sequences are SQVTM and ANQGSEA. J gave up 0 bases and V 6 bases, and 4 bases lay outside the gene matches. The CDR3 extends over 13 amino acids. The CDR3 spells CSVRTGSSYEQYF. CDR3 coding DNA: TGCAGCGTCCGGACAGGGAGCTCCTACGAGCAGTACTTC.

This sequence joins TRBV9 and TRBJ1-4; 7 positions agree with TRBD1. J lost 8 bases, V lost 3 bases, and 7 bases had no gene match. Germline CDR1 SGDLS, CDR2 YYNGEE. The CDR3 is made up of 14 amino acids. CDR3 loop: CASSDGQAVEKLFF. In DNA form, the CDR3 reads TGTGCCAGCAGCGATGGACAGGCTGTGGAAAAACTGTTTTTT.

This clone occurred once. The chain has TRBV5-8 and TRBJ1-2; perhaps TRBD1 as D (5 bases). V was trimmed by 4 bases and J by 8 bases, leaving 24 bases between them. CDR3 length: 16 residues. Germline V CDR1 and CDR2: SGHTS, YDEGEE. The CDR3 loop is CASSDRMGRSREGYTF. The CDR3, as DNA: TGTGCCAGCAGCGACAGAATGGGGAGGAGCCGCGAGGGCTACACCTTC.

The chain's CDR3 is CAISEGSNQPQHF. Written as DNA, the CDR3 is TGTGCCATCAGTGAGGGCAGTAACCAGCCCCAGCATTTT. The chain links TRBV10-3 to TRBJ1-5; D unclear. CDR1 and CDR2 (germline): ENHRY, SYGVKD. V gave up 2 bases and J gave up 7 bases, with 9 bases separating them. This CDR3 has 13 amino acids.

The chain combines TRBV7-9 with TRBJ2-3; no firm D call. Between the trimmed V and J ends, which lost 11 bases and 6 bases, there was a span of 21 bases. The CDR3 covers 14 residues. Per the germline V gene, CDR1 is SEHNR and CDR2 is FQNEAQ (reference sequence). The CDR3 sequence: CADKPQSLRDTQYF. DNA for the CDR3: TGTGCCGACAAACCACAGAGTCTACGGGATACGCAGTATTTT.

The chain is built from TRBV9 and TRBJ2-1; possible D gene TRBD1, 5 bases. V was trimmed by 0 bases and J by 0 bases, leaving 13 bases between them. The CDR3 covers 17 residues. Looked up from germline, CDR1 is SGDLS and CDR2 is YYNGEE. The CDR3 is CASSVGKGESSYNEQFF. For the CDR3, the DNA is TGTGCCAGCAGCGTAGGTAAAGGGGAAAGCTCCTACAATGAGCAGTTCTTC.

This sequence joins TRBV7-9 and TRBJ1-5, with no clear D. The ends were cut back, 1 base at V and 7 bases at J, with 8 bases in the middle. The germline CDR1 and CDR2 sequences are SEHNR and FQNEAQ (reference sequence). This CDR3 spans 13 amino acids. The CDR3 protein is CASSLDTIQPQHF. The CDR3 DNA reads TGTGCCAGCAGCTTAGACACGATCCAGCCCCAGCATTTT.

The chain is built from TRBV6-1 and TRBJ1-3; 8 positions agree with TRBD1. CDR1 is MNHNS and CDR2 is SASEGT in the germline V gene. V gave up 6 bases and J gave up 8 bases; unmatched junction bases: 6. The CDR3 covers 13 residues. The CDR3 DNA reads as TGTGCCAGCAGGGCGGGACAGGAGGACACCATATATTTT. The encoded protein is CASRAGQEDTIYF.

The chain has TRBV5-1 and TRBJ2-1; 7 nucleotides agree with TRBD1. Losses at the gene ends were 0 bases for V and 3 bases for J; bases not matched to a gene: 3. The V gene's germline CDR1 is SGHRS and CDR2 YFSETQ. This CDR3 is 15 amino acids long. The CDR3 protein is CASSLETGIYNEQFF. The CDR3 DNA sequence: TGCGCCAGCAGCTTGGAGACAGGGATCTACAATGAGCAGTTCTTC.

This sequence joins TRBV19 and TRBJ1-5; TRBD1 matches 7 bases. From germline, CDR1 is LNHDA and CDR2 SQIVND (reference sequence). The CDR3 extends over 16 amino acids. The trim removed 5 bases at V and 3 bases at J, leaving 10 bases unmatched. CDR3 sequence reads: CASSANRGTLNQPQHF. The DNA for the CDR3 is TGTGCCAGTAGTGCCAACAGGGGAACCCTCAATCAGCCCCAGCATTTT.

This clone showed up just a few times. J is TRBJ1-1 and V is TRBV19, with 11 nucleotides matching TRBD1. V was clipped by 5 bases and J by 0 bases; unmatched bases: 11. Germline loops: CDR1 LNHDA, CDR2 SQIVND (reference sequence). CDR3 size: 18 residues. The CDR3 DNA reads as TGTGCCAGTAGTCTGAGGGGGACAGGGGGGGCGATGAACACTGAAGCTTTCTTT. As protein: CASSLRGTGGAMNTEAFF.

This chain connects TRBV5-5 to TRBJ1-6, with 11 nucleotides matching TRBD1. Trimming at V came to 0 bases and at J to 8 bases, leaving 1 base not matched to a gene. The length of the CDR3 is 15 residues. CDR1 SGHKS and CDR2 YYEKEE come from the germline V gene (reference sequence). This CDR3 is CASSLEGQGDSPLHF. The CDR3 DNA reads TGTGCCAGCAGCTTGGAGGGACAGGGGGATTCACCCCTCCACTTT.

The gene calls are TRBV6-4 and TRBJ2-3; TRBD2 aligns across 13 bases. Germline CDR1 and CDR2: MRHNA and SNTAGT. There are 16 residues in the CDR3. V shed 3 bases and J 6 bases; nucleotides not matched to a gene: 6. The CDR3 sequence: CASSEGLAGAGDTQYF. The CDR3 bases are TGTGCCAGCAGTGAAGGACTAGCGGGAGCGGGGGATACGCAGTATTTT.

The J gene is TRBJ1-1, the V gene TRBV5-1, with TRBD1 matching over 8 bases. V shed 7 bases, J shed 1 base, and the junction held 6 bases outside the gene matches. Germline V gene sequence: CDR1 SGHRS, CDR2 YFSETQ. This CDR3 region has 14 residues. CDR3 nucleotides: TGCGCCAGCTCTCCAGGGGGCAGGAACACTGAAGCTTTCTTT. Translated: CASSPGGRNTEAFF.

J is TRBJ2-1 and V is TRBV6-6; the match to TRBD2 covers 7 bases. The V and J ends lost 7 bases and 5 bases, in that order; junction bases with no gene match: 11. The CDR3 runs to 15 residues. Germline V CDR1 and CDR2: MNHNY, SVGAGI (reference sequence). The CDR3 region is CASTMDPGGDNEQFF. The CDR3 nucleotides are TGTGCCAGCACCATGGACCCGGGGGGAGACAATGAGCAGTTCTTC.

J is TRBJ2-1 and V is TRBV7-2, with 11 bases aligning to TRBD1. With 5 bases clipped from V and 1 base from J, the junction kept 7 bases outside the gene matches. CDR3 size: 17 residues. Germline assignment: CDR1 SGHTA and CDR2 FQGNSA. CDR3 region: CASSTRTGGESYNEQFF. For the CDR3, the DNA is TGTGCCAGCAGCACACGGACAGGGGGCGAATCCTACAATGAGCAGTTCTTC.

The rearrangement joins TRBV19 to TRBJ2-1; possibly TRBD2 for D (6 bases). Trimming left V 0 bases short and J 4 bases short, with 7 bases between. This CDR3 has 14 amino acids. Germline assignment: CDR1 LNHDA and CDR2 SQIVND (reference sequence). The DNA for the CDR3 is TGTGCCAGTAGTATAGAGGGGACTTACAATGAGCAGTTCTTC. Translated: CASSIEGTYNEQFF.

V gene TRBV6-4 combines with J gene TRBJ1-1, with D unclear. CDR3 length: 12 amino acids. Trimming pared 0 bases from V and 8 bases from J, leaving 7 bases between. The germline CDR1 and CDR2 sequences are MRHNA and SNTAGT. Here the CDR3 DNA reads TGTGCCAGCAGTGACTCGAAACAGGAAGCTTTCTTT. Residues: CASSDSKQEAFF.

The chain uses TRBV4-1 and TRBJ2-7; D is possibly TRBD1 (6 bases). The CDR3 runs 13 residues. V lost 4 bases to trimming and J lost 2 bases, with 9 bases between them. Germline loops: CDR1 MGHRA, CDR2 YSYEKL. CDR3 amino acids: CASSLQGTYEQYF. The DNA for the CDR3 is TGCGCCAGCAGCCTCCAGGGGACCTACGAGCAGTACTTC.

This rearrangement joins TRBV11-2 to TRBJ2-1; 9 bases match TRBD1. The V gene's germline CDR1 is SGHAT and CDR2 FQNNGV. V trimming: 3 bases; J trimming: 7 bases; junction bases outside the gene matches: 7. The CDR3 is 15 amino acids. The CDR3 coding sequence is TGTGCCAGCAGCTTGGGGACAGGGCGAAGGAATGAGCAGTTCTTC. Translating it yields CASSLGTGRRNEQFF. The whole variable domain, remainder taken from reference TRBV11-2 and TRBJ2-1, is EAGVAQSPRYKIIEKRQSVAFWCNPISGHATLYWYQQILGQGPKLLIQFQNNGVVDDSQLPKDRFSAERLKGVDSTLKIQPAKLEDSAVYLCASSLGTGRRNEQFFGPGTRLTVL.

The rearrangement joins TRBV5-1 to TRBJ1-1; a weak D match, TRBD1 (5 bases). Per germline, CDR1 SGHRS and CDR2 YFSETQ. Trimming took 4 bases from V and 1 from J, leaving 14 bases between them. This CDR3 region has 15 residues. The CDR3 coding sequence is TGCGCCAGCAGCGGCACAGGACACCCGAACACTGAAGCTTTCTTT. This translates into CASSGTGHPNTEAFF. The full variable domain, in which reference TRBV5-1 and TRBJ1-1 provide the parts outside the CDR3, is KAGVTQTPRYLIKTRGQQVTLSCSPISGHRSVSWYQQTPGQGLQFLFEYFSETQRNKGNFPGRFSGRQFSNSRSEMNVSTLELGDSALYLCASSGTGHPNTEAFFGQGTRLTVV.

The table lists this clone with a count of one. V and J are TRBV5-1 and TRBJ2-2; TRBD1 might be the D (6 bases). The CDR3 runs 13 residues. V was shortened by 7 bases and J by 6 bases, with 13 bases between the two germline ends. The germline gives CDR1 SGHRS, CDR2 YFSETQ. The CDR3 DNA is TGCGCCAGCCGGGACACGCTCTCCGGGGAGCTGTTTTTT. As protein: CASRDTLSGELFF.